A selection of T cell receptor beta chains follows, all from one sample in a study of cytomegalovirus exposure and HLA in healthy donors. Data came from immunoSEQ multiplex PCR; TCRdb stores just in-frame clones and leaves some out. The sample yields about 90,000 clones, roughly 73% seen once. The sample comprised PBMCs. Receptor source: a boy aged 5 to 17 in good health and CMV-seronegative. Both conserved end residues are part of each CDR3. D genes are given only for firm matches. A clone size is listed for some rows: how often the clone was seen (once, few, many), or a class if it is expanded.

V gene	J gene	D gene	clone size	CDR3 protein	CDR3 DNA
TRBV4-2	TRBJ2-7	.	.	CASSQVATYEQYF	TGTGCCAGCAGCCAAGTTGCGACCTACGAGCAGTACTTC
TRBV30	TRBJ2-7	.	.	CACRTSSEQYF	TGTGCCTGCCGGACTTCCTCCGAGCAGTACTTC
TRBV4-3	TRBJ2-3	TRBD1	.	CASSQATPGQGTDTQYF	TGCGCCAGCAGCCAAGCGACTCCCGGACAGGGGACAGATACGCAGTATTTT
TRBV7-2	TRBJ1-5	TRBD1	.	CASSSLGGQPQHF	TGTGCCAGCAGCTCGTTAGGGGGCCAGCCCCAGCATTTT
TRBV18	TRBJ2-2	.	.	CASSPPTRSPGELFF	TGTGCCAGCTCACCGCCAACTAGATCCCCCGGGGAGCTGTTTTTT
TRBV9	TRBJ1-6	.	.	CASSVGGGNSPLHF	TGTGCCAGCAGCGTTGGGGGGGGTAATTCACCCCTCCACTTT
TRBV28	TRBJ1-2	TRBD1	.	CASSFQGAKGYTF	TGTGCCAGCAGTTTTCAGGGGGCGAAAGGCTACACCTTC
TRBV18	TRBJ2-7	.	.	CASSPPEQVGYEQYF	TGTGCCAGCTCACCACCGGAACAGGTGGGCTACGAGCAGTACTTC
TRBV7-3	TRBJ2-1	.	few	CASSLAGAYNEQFF	TGTGCCAGCAGCTTAGCGGGGGCTTACAATGAGCAGTTCTTC
TRBV6-4	TRBJ2-1	TRBD2	.	CASSDSSGGGYNEQFF	TGTGCCAGCAGTGACTCGAGCGGGGGGGGCTACAATGAGCAGTTCTTC
TRBV11-2	TRBJ2-1	.	.	CASSRRPKGADNEQFF	TGTGCCAGCAGCCGGCGGCCGAAAGGAGCGGATAATGAGCAGTTCTTC
TRBV7-9	TRBJ2-5	TRBD1	.	CASSFPQTGKTRETQYF	TGTGCCAGCAGCTTCCCCCAGACAGGGAAAACAAGAGAGACCCAGTACTTC
TRBV6-5	TRBJ1-2	TRBD1	.	CASSYGQGHGYTF	TGTGCCAGCAGTTACGGACAGGGGCATGGCTACACCTTC
TRBV4-2	TRBJ1-4	.	.	CASSQERGRADEKLFF	TGTGCCAGCAGCCAAGAACGTGGCAGGGCCGATGAAAAACTGTTTTTT
TRBV6-1	TRBJ1-5	TRBD1	few	CASSERSGTGYQPQHF	TGTGCCAGCAGTGAACGCTCCGGGACAGGGTATCAGCCCCAGCATTTT
TRBV18	TRBJ1-2	TRBD1	once	CASSPGGTGSGYTF	TGTGCCAGCTCACCGGGCGGGACAGGGAGTGGCTACACCTTC
TRBV27	TRBJ1-1	.	.	CASSLRGTDTEAFF	TGTGCCAGCAGTTTAAGGGGAACGGACACTGAAGCTTTCTTT
TRBV9	TRBJ1-4	TRBD1	.	CASSPTGLEEKLFF	TGTGCCAGCAGCCCGACAGGGTTAGAGGAAAAACTGTTTTTT
TRBV19	TRBJ2-7	TRBD1	.	CASTPGQGSYEQYF	TGTGCCAGTACCCCGGGACAGGGAAGCTACGAGCAGTACTTC
TRBV7-9	TRBJ2-7	.	.	CASSPGHLYEQYF	TGTGCCAGCAGCCCAGGACACCTATACGAGCAGTACTTC
TRBV5-1	TRBJ2-3	TRBD2	.	CASSFSGTSGTDTQYF	TGCGCCAGCAGCTTCTCCGGGACTAGCGGCACAGATACGCAGTATTTT
TRBV28	TRBJ1-4	.	.	CASSSGIQSEKLFF	TGTGCCAGCAGTTCCGGGATACAAAGTGAAAAACTGTTTTTT
TRBV13	TRBJ1-1	.	once	CASSAGETEAFF	TGTGCCAGCAGCGCCGGAGAGACTGAAGCTTTCTTT
TRBV2	TRBJ2-6	.	.	CAATKRRDSGANVLTF	TGTGCCGCCACCAAAAGACGGGACTCTGGGGCCAACGTCCTGACTTTC
TRBV6-5	TRBJ2-7	TRBD2	.	CASSSPVGGEQYF	TGTGCCAGCAGTTCCCCGGTGGGGGGGGAGCAGTACTTC
TRBV29-1	TRBJ2-4	TRBD2	.	CSVGSSGEFSNIQYF	TGCAGCGTTGGGTCTAGCGGGGAATTCTCAAACATTCAGTACTTC
TRBV5-6	TRBJ1-2	.	once	CASSLVIAEDGYTF	TGTGCCAGCAGCTTGGTGATTGCTGAGGATGGCTACACCTTC
TRBV28	TRBJ1-5	.	.	CASSWGGAVGQPQHF	TGTGCCAGCAGTTGGGGGGGGGCGGTAGGGCAGCCCCAGCATTTT
TRBV11-2	TRBJ2-7	.	.	CASGGPSSYEQYF	TGTGCCAGCGGGGGCCCGAGTTCCTACGAGCAGTACTTC
TRBV6-1	TRBJ1-1	TRBD1	.	CASSAAGTGMIEAFF	TGTGCCAGCAGTGCCGCCGGGACAGGGATGATTGAAGCTTTCTTT
TRBV7-3	TRBJ1-2	.	.	CASSLKRTGGGYTF	TGTGCCAGCAGCTTAAAGCGGACGGGAGGTGGCTACACCTTC
TRBV7-6	TRBJ2-7	.	.	CASSPTVLSYEQYF	TGTGCCAGCAGCCCAACTGTCCTCTCCTACGAGCAGTACTTC
TRBV28	TRBJ1-2	.	once	CASSLSTEVNYGYTF	TGTGCCAGCAGTTTATCCACCGAGGTTAACTATGGCTACACCTTC
TRBV7-6	TRBJ1-1	.	.	CASSLGSLGANTEAFF	TGTGCCAGCAGCTTAGGATCCCTTGGGGCGAACACTGAAGCTTTCTTT
TRBV5-1	TRBJ2-7	TRBD1	.	CASSLGTGNYEQYF	TGCGCCAGCAGCTTGGGGACAGGGAACTACGAGCAGTACTTC
TRBV10-1	TRBJ2-7	TRBD1	few	CASSSRDRIYEQYF	TGCGCCAGCAGTTCCCGGGACAGGATCTACGAGCAGTACTTC
TRBV29-1	TRBJ1-4	TRBD1	.	CSVEGGQGGFEKLFF	TGCAGCGTTGAGGGGGGACAGGGTGGATTCGAAAAACTGTTTTTT
TRBV30	TRBJ1-2	.	.	CAWTGAAYGYTF	TGTGCCTGGACAGGGGCTGCCTATGGCTACACCTTC
TRBV6-5	TRBJ2-7	TRBD1	few	CASSYRDSGYEQYF	TGTGCCAGCAGTTACCGGGACAGTGGCTACGAGCAGTACTTC
TRBV28	TRBJ1-4	.	few	CASSRAQGNEKLFF	TGTGCCAGCAGCCGGGCACAGGGTAATGAAAAACTGTTTTTT
TRBV5-1	TRBJ2-1	TRBD2	few	CASSLKLAGSNEQFF	TGCGCCAGCAGCTTGAAACTAGCGGGGAGCAATGAGCAGTTCTTC
TRBV28	TRBJ2-7	TRBD2	large	CASSGGGQGTDEQYF	TGTGCCAGCAGCGGGGGAGGGCAGGGCACAGACGAGCAGTACTTC
TRBV19	TRBJ1-2	.	few	CASNLGGRNYGYTF	TGTGCCAGTAATTTGGGGGGGCGTAACTATGGCTACACCTTC
TRBV11-3	TRBJ2-7	.	.	CASSLDIWRQSSYEQYF	TGTGCCAGCAGCTTAGATATTTGGAGACAGAGTTCCTACGAGCAGTACTTC
TRBV27	TRBJ2-7	TRBD1	.	CASRGQGSYEQYF	TGTGCCAGCCGAGGACAGGGTTCCTACGAGCAGTACTTC
TRBV5-1	TRBJ1-5	TRBD1	.	CASSPGPEGAKPQHF	TGCGCCAGCAGCCCCGGCCCCGAGGGGGCGAAGCCCCAGCATTTT
TRBV19	TRBJ2-3	.	.	CASSMSGTDTQYF	TGTGCCAGTAGTATGTCCGGGACAGATACGCAGTATTTT
TRBV14	TRBJ1-1	.	once	CASSQVVISSEAFF	TGTGCCAGCAGCCAGGTGGTTATTTCGAGTGAAGCTTTCTTT
TRBV5-8	TRBJ1-5	.	.	CASSSQINQPQHF	TGTGCCAGCAGCTCCCAGATCAATCAGCCCCAGCATTTT
TRBV4-1	TRBJ2-7	.	.	CASSQATIYPYEQYF	TGCGCCAGCAGCCAAGCAACTATCTATCCCTACGAGCAGTACTTC
TRBV30	TRBJ1-2	.	.	CASDESLGWRGYGYTF	TGTGCCTCGGATGAATCGCTGGGGTGGCGGGGCTATGGCTACACCTTC
TRBV27	TRBJ2-5	.	.	CASSLRGRETQYF	TGTGCCAGCAGTTTACGAGGGCGAGAGACCCAGTACTTC
TRBV7-9	TRBJ1-4	.	.	CASSSRGLNEKLFF	TGTGCCAGCAGCTCCCGCGGACTTAATGAAAAACTGTTTTTT
TRBV30	TRBJ1-1	.	once	CAKRRARGTEAFF	TGTGCCAAAAGGAGGGCGAGGGGCACTGAAGCTTTCTTT
TRBV15	TRBJ2-1	.	.	CATRESTGSYNEQFF	TGTGCCACCAGAGAGAGTACAGGTTCCTACAATGAGCAGTTCTTC
TRBV5-4	TRBJ2-1	TRBD1	.	CASSLVGTGIENEQFF	TGTGCCAGCAGCTTGGTTGGGACAGGGATTGAAAATGAGCAGTTCTTC
TRBV7-3	TRBJ1-1	.	.	CASSDNGRDTEAFF	TGTGCCAGCAGCGATAATGGGAGAGACACTGAAGCTTTCTTT
TRBV11-2	TRBJ1-2	.	.	CASSRVGGYYGYTF	TGTGCCAGCAGCCGCGTAGGCGGGTACTATGGCTACACCTTC
TRBV2	TRBJ1-1	.	.	CASSARHQNTEAFF	TGTGCCAGCAGTGCCCGACATCAGAACACTGAAGCTTTCTTT